This TCR beta chain emerged from a study of T cells in localized non-small cell lung cancer. Broader study findings: Heterogeneity remains possible because sequencing was limited to only one tumor region.

CDR3 length: 17 amino acids. Trimming removed 1 base at V and 0 bases at J, with 12 bases between. Per the germline V gene, CDR1 is SGHAT and CDR2 is FQNNGV. This clone was seen just once. No antigen is known for it. Here immunoSEQ multiplex PCR was the method, and the copy in TCRdb shows in-frame clones only, minus some. The data contain about 79,000 clones, 84% of them seen just once; the ten biggest clones take up roughly 13%. The sequence was collected from a female donor older than 55 with stage I lung adenocarcinoma. The J gene is TRBJ2-2, the V gene TRBV11-2; unclear D gene. The input for sequencing was peripheral blood, taken before any cancer treatment. In nucleotides, the CDR3 is TGTGCCAGCAGCTTAGGCGCACACCGAGCGAACACCGGGGAGCTGTTTTTT. It encodes CASSLGAHRANTGELFF.